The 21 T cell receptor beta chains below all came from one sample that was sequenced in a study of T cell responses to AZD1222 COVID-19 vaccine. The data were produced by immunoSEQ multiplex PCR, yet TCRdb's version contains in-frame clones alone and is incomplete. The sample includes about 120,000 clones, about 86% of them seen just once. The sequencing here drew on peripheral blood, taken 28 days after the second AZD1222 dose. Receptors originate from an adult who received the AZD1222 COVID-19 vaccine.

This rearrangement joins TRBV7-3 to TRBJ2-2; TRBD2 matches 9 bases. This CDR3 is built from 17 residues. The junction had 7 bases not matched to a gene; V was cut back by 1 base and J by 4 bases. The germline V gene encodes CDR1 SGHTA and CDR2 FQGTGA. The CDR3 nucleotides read TGTGCCAGCAGCTTAAACCCTAGCGGGGTTCTCACCGGGGAGCTGTTTTTT. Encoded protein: CASSLNPSGVLTGELFF.

CDR3 in amino acids: CASSAVDPGQGNEKLFF. The CDR3, as DNA: TGTGCCAGCAGCGCAGTTGATCCGGGACAGGGTAACGAAAAACTGTTTTTT. The chain combines TRBV9 with TRBJ1-4; 9 bases match TRBD1. Trimming took 3 bases from V and 8 from J; bases not matched to a gene: 14. Per the germline V gene, CDR1 is SGDLS and CDR2 is YYNGEE. CDR3 length: 17 residues.

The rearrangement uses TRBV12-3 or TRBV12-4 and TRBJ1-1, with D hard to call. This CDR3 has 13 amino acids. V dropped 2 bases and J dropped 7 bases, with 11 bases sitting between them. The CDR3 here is CASSLTLRVEAFF. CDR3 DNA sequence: TGTGCCAGCAGTTTAACGCTCCGGGTTGAAGCTTTCTTT.

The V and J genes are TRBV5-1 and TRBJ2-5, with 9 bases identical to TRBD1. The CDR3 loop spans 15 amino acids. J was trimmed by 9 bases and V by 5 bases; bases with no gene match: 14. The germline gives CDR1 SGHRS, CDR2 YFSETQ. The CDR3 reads CASRVGQGPFEAQYF. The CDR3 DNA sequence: TGCGCCAGCAGAGTTGGACAGGGGCCGTTTGAGGCCCAGTACTTC.

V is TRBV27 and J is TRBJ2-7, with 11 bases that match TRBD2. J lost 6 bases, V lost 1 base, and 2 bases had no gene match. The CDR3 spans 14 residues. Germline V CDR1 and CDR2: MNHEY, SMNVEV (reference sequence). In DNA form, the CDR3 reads TGTGCCAGCAGTTTATATGGGACTAGCGGCGAGCAGTACTTC. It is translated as CASSLYGTSGEQYF.

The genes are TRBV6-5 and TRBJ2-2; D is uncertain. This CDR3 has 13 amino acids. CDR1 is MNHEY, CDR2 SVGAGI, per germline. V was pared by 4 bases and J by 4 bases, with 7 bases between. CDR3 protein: CASSLLGTGELFF. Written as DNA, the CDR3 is TGTGCCAGCAGTTTATTGGGCACCGGGGAGCTGTTTTTT.

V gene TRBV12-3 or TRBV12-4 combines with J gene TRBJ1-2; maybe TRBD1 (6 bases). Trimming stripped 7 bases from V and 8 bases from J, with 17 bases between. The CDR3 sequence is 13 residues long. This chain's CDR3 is CASTWLGGFGYTF. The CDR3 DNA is TGTGCCAGCACCTGGTTGGGGGGCTTCGGCTACACCTTC.

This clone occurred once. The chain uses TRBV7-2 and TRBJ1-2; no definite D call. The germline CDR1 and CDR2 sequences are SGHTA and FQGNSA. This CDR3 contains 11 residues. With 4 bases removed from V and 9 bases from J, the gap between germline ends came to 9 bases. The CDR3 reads CASSWTMRYTF. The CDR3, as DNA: TGTGCCAGCAGCTGGACTATGCGCTACACCTTC.

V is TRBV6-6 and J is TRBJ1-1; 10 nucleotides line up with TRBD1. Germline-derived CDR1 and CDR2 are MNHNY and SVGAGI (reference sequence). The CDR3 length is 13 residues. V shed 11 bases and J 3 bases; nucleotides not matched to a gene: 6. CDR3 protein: CAGRGQGDTEAFF. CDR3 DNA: TGTGCCGGACGAGGACAGGGGGACACTGAAGCTTTCTTT.

The CDR3 loop reads CASSSVGYKLGAQHF. The CDR3, as DNA: TGTGCCAGCAGTTCCGTCGGGTATAAACTAGGGGCCCAGCATTTT. The chain combines TRBV6-5 with TRBJ1-5; D is perhaps TRBD1 (5 bases). Germline lookup yields CDR1 MNHEY and CDR2 SVGAGI. CDR3 length equals 15 residues. With 4 bases removed from V and 11 bases from J, the gap between germline ends came to 21 bases.

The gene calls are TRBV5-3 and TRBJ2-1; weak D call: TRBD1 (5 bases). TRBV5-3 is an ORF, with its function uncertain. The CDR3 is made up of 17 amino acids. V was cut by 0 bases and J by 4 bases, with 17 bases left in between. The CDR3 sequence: CARSLASPRVGYNEQFF. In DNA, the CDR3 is TGTGCCAGAAGCTTGGCCAGCCCCAGGGTGGGTTACAATGAGCAGTTCTTC.

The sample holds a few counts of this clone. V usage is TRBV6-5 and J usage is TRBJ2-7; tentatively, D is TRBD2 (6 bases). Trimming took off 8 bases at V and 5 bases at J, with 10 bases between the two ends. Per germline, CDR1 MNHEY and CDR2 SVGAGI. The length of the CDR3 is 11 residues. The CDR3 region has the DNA TGTGCCAGCTTATGGGGGGACGAGCAGTACTTC. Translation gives CASLWGDEQYF.

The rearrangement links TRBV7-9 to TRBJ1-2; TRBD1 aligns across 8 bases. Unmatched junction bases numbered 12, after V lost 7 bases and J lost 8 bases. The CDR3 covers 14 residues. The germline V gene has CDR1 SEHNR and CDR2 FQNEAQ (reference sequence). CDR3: CASTPTGEGYGYTF. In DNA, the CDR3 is TGTGCCAGCACCCCGACAGGGGAGGGTTACGGCTACACCTTC.

In DNA form, the CDR3 reads TGTGCCAGCAGCTTAGCGAGGCAGGGGGCTGAAAAACTGTTTTTT. The encoded protein is CASSLARQGAEKLFF. The chain joins TRBV11-2 to TRBJ1-4, with 8 positions matching TRBD1. The J segment lost 7 bases and the V segment lost 1 base, leaving 5 bases of the junction unmatched. The CDR3 totals 15 residues. Germline CDR1 and CDR2: SGHAT and FQNNGV.

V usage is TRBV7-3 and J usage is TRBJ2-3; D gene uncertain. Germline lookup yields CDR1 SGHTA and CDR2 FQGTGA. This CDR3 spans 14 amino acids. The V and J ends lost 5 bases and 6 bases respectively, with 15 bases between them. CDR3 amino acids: CASSPDLTGDTQYF. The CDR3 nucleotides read TGTGCCAGCAGCCCCGACCTTACTGGGGATACGCAGTATTTT.

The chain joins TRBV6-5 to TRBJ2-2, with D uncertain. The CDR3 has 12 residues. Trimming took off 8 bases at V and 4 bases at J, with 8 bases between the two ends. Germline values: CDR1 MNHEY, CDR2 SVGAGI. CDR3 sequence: CASRLGTGELFF. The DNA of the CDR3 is TGTGCCAGCCGGCTGGGCACCGGGGAGCTGTTTTTT.

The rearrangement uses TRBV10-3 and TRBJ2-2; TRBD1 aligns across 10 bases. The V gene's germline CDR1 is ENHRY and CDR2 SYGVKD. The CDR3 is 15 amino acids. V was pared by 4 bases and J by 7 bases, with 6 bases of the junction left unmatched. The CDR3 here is CAISVPGQGIGELFF. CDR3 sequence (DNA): TGTGCCATCAGTGTACCGGGACAGGGGATCGGGGAGCTGTTTTTT.

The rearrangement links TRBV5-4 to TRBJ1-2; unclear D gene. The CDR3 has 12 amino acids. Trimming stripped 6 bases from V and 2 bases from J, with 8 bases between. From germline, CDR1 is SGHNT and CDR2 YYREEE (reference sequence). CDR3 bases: TGTGCCAGCAAAGAGGGAAACTATGGCTACACCTTC. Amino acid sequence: CASKEGNYGYTF.

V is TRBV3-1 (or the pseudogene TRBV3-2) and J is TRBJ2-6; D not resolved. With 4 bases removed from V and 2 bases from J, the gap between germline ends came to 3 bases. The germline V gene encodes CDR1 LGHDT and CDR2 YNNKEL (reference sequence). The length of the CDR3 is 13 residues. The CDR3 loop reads CASSPPGANVLTF. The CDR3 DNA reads TGTGCCAGCAGCCCCCCTGGGGCCAACGTCCTGACTTTC.

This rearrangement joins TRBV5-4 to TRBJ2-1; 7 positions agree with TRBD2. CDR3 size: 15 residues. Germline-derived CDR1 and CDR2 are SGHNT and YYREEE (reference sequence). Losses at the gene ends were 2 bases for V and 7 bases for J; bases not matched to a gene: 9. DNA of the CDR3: TGTGCCAGCAGCTTAGGGCTAGCGGCCTTTAATGAGCAGTTCTTC. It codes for CASSLGLAAFNEQFF.

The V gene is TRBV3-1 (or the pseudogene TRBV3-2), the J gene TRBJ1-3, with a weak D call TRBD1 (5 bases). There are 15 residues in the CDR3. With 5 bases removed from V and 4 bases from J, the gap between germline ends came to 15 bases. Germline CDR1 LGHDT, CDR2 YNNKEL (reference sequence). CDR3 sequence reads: CASSNRDVQGNTIYF. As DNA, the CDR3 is TGTGCCAGCAGCAACCGGGACGTCCAAGGAAACACCATATATTTT.